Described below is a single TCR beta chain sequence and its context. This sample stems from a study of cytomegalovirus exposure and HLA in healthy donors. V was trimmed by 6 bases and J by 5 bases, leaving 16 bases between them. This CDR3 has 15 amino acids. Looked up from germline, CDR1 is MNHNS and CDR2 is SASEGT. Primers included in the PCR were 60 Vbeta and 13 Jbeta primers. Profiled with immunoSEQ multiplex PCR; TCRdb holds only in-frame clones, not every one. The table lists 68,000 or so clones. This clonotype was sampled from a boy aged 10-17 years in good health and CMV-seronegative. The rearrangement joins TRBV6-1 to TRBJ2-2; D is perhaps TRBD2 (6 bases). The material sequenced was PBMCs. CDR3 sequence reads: CASRLGRIGTGELFF. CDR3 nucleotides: TGTGCCAGCAGACTAGGGAGGATTGGGACCGGGGAGCTGTTTTTT.